Below are 5 T cell receptor beta chains sequenced from a single sample in a study of shared clonotypes between healthy human individuals. Here immunoSEQ multiplex PCR was the method, and the copy in TCRdb shows in-frame clones only, minus some. The sample shows some 470,000 clones, roughly four fifths of them seen only once. Material: PBMCs. All receptors come from a middle-aged woman in good health. Some clones in this sample may be carry-over from other donors' samples.

The chain combines TRBV9 with TRBJ2-5, with 9 positions matching TRBD2. Germline V gene lookup returns CDR1 SGDLS and CDR2 YYNGEE. This CDR3 has 15 residues. V lost 0 bases, J lost 6 bases, and 6 bases stayed unmatched. CDR3 sequence reads: CASSVAGAGGQTQYF. The CDR3 DNA follows: TGTGCCAGCAGCGTAGCTGGGGCGGGAGGGCAGACCCAGTACTTC.

A note on this clone: The same CDR3 can be traced to other DNA sequences in this sample. The V call is TRBV15, the J call TRBJ2-7; D gene ambiguous. This CDR3 contains 13 residues. V shed 0 bases and J shed 4 bases, with 7 bases lying between them. Per germline, CDR1 LNHNV and CDR2 YYDKDF (reference sequence). For the CDR3, the DNA is TGTGCCACCAGCAGAGATCTTGGGTACGAGCAGTACTTC. Encoded protein: CATSRDLGYEQYF.

This chain links TRBV5-6 with TRBJ1-2; D possibly corresponds to TRBD1 (5 bases). This CDR3 region has 11 residues. Germline CDR1 SGHDT, CDR2 YYEEEE. Trimming pared 2 bases from V and 14 bases from J, leaving 13 bases between. CDR3 region: CASSFLGAQTF. The CDR3 DNA follows: TGTGCCAGCAGCTTTTTAGGGGCGCAGACCTTC.

The chain combines TRBV28 with TRBJ2-7, with 10 bases matching TRBD2. This CDR3 comprises 14 residues. Losses at the gene ends were 5 bases for V and 0 bases for J; bases not matched to a gene: 1. CDR1 is MDHEN, CDR2 SYDVKM, per germline. The CDR3 DNA sequence: TGTGCCAGCAGTGGGACTAGCGCCTCCTACGAGCAGTACTTC. Its protein is CASSGTSASYEQYF.

This chain links TRBV19 with TRBJ2-7; TRBD2 agrees at 8 bases. The CDR3 length is 14 residues. CDR1 LNHDA and CDR2 SQIVND come from the germline V gene (reference sequence). Unmatched junction bases numbered 1, after V lost 3 bases and J lost 0 bases. The DNA for the CDR3 is TGTGCCAGTAGTATGCGGGGGGACTCCTACGAGCAGTACTTC. Translated: CASSMRGDSYEQYF.